These T cell receptor beta chains were read from a single sample in a study of spatial heterogeneity in lung cancer. Via MiXCR, TCRdb re-called the 5' RACE reads, giving one row per CDR3 protein. The sample holds about 44,000 distinct CDR3 sequences; 12% to 15% are singletons and the top ten take 55% to 70%. Sequenced here: PBMCs, sampled at surgery. The receptors were sampled from a male donor with early-stage non-small cell lung cancer. Each CDR3 is given with its conserved first and last residue. A D gene is named only where the DNA matches it firmly. For some rows the clone size is stated as once, few or many, or as a class when expanded; others skip it.

V,size,J,D,DNA,CDR3
TRBV3-1,NA,TRBJ2-1,NA,TGTGCCAGCAGCCAAGATTCTAGTCCCCCCTACAATGAGCAGTTCTTC,CASSQDSSPPYNEQFF
TRBV15,few,TRBJ2-7,TRBD1,TGTGCCACCAGCAAATACTTACAGGGGGGAGACGAGCAGTACTTC,CATSKYLQGGDEQYF
TRBV5-1,NA,TRBJ2-1,TRBD2,TGCACCAGCAGCTCGATGCCCGGGACTAGCGTATACAATGAGCAGTTCTTC,CTSSSMPGTSVYNEQFF
TRBV5-4,NA,TRBJ1-1,NA,TGTGCCAGCAGCCCAGAGGCGGGGAACACTGAAGCTTTCTTT,CASSPEAGNTEAFF
TRBV20-1,many,TRBJ2-7,TRBD1,TGCAGTGCATCCGGGACAGGCTACGAGCAGTACTTC,CSASGTGYEQYF
TRBV7-9,NA,TRBJ1-1,NA,TGTGCCAGCAGCCCGCAACCCTCGGCTGAAGCTTTCTTT,CASSPQPSAEAFF
TRBV4-3,NA,TRBJ2-1,NA,TGCGCCAGCAGCCCCCGAAAGGTCTCCTACAATGAGCAGTTCTTC,CASSPRKVSYNEQFF
TRBV6-1,few,TRBJ2-5,TRBD2,TGTGCCACAAACCCTAGCGGCCAAGAGACCCAGTACTTC,CATNPSGQETQYF
TRBV3-1,NA,TRBJ1-2,NA,TGTGCCAGCAGCCAAGGGCAGCTCCTAAACTATGGCTACACCTTC,CASSQGQLLNYGYTF
TRBV20-1,few,TRBJ1-3,NA,TGCAGTGCTAGAAGGGGATCTGGAAACACCATATATTTT,CSARRGSGNTIYF
TRBV6-5,NA,TRBJ2-1,TRBD2,TGTGCCAGCAGTTACTCGGTAGCGGGAGACAATGAGCAGTTCTTC,CASSYSVAGDNEQFF
TRBV28,many,TRBJ1-5,TRBD1,TGTGCCAGCAGCTCCGGGACAGCAATTTTTGGCAATCAGCCCCAGCATTTT,CASSSGTAIFGNQPQHF
TRBV20-1,NA,TRBJ2-5,TRBD1,TGCAGTGCTTTGGACAGGGCAGAGACCCAGTACTTC,CSALDRAETQYF
TRBV5-1,few,TRBJ2-3,TRBD2,TGCGCCAGCAGCCAACAGGGACTAGCGGGAGCGATAGATACGCAGTATTTT,CASSQQGLAGAIDTQYF
TRBV20-1,many,TRBJ1-1,NA,TGCAGTGCAGGGAACACTGAAGCTTTCTTT,CSAGNTEAFF
TRBV15,many,TRBJ1-2,TRBD1,TGTGCCACCAGCAGAGCCCGACAGGGCCATGGCTACACCTTC,CATSRARQGHGYTF
TRBV4-1,few,TRBJ2-5,TRBD1,TGCGCCAGCAGTCCGGGACAGGGGGCTTCGGAGACCCAGTACTTC,CASSPGQGASETQYF
TRBV10-3,NA,TRBJ2-3,TRBD2,TGTGCCATCAAATCTGCGGGAGGTATCACAGATACGCAGTATTTT,CAIKSAGGITDTQYF
TRBV5-1,few,TRBJ2-2,NA,TGCGCCAGCAGCGGTCCGGCCGCGAACACCGGGGAGCTGTTTTTT,CASSGPAANTGELFF
TRBV7-9,few,TRBJ1-1,NA,TGTGCCAGCAGCTTAGATGGGGAGGGTACTGAAGCTTTCTTT,CASSLDGEGTEAFF
TRBV7-9,NA,TRBJ2-7,NA,TGTGCCAGCAGCCACGGGCGGGACGCTTACCAGGAGCAGTACTTC,CASSHGRDAYQEQYF
TRBV7-9,few,TRBJ1-2,NA,TGTGCCAGCAGCCCCGGGACAACCGGCTACACCTTC,CASSPGTTGYTF
TRBV7-8,many,TRBJ2-5,NA,TGTGCCAGCAGCTTAGAGGGGGTGAACCAAGAGACCCAGTACTTC,CASSLEGVNQETQYF
TRBV5-1,few,TRBJ2-5,TRBD1,TGCGCCAGCAGCCCGGACAGGGGAGGACAAGAGACCCAGTACTTC,CASSPDRGGQETQYF
TRBV4-2,NA,TRBJ1-5,NA,TGTGCCAGCAGCCCCAACAGGATTAGCAATCAGCCCCAGCATTTT,CASSPNRISNQPQHF
TRBV12-3/TRBV12-4,NA,TRBJ2-5,TRBD1,TGTGCCAGCAGTCGACAGGGGGGAGAGACCCAGTACTTC,CASSRQGGETQYF
TRBV4-1,NA,TRBJ1-1,NA,TGCGCCAGCAACCAAAATGCCTTGGAGGGGGTGGACACTGAAGCTTTCTTT,CASNQNALEGVDTEAFF
TRBV5-6,NA,TRBJ2-2,NA,TGTGCCAGCAGCTTGATCACCGGGGAGCTGTTTTTT,CASSLITGELFF
TRBV11-2,few,TRBJ2-3,NA,TGTGCCAGCAGTCGTAAGGCCCCATCCACAGATACGCAGTATTTT,CASSRKAPSTDTQYF
TRBV20-1,NA,TRBJ2-5,TRBD2,TGCAGTGCTAGAGATCCAGCGGGGGTACTCCAAGAGACCCAGTACTTC,CSARDPAGVLQETQYF